This paragraph reports one TCR beta chain. The antigen is unknown. TCRdb keeps only in-frame clones here, not all; method: immunoSEQ multiplex PCR. This table has around 94,000 clones, around 81% appearing once. Trimming pared 3 bases from V and 2 bases from J, leaving 8 bases between. This CDR3 has 14 residues. The germline CDR1 and CDR2 sequences are SGHRS and YFSETQ. This specimen comes from a study of Ad26.COV2.S vaccination and SARS-CoV-2 variants. Whole-study findings and limits: TCR breadth and depth analyses may have underestimated total T cell responses. The placebo group had lower spike-specific TCR breadth than the vaccine recipients did.

The origin of this receptor is a human donor who had recovered from COVID-19. The sequencing used peripheral blood, collected after recovery from COVID-19. This chain uses TRBV5-1 with TRBJ2-2, with D tentatively TRBD1 (5 bases). CDR3 nucleotides: TGCGCCAGCAGCTGGGGCATAAACACCGGGGAGCTGTTTTTT. It translates to CASSWGINTGELFF.